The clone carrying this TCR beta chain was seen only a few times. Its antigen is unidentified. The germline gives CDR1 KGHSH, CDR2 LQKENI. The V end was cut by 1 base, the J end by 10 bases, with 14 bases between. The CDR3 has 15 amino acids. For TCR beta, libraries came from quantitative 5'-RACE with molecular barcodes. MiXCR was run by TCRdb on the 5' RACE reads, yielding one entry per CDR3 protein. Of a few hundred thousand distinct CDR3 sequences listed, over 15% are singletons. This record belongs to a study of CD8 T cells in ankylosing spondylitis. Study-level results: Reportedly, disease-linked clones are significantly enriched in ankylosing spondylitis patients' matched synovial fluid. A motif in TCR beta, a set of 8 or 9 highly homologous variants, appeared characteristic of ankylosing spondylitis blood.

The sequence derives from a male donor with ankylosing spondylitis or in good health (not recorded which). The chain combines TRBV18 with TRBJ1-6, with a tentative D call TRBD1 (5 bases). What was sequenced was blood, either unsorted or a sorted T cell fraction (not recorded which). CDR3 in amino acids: CASSPLGTGYSPLHF. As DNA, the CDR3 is TGTGCCAGCTCACCACTCGGGACCGGCTACTCACCCCTCCACTTT.